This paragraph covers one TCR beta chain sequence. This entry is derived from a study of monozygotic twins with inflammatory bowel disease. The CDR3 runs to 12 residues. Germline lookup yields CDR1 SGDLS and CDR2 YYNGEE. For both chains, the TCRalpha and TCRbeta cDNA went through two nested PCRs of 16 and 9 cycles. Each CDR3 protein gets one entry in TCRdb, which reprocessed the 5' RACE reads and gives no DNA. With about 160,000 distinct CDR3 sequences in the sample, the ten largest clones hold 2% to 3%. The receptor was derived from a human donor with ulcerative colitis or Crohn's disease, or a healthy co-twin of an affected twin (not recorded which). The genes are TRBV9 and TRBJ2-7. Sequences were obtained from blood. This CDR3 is CASGKTSYEQYF.